The rows below give T cell receptor beta chains drawn from one sample of a study of CD8+ T cells in alopecia areata. The protocol was immunoSEQ multiplex PCR, while the TCRdb copy is restricted to in-frame clones and leaves out a portion. The sample consists of 75,000 to 80,000 clones, approximately 66% of them appearing once. The sequencing used CD8+ T cells sorted from blood, collected at week 24, from a patient treated with tofacitinib. The origin of the receptors is a human donor with alopecia areata. Both conserved end residues are part of each CDR3. The order of the fields is J gene, D gene, V gene, clone size, CDR3 protein, CDR3 DNA. D genes are given only for firm matches. Expanded clones are given a class, and other clones once, few, many or no size at all.

J gene: TRBJ1-1
D gene: -
V gene: TRBV27
clone size: -
CDR3 protein: CASSLVPPRVAFF
CDR3 DNA: TGTGCCAGCAGTTTGGTACCCCCGAGGGTAGCTTTCTTT

J gene: TRBJ1-1
D gene: -
V gene: TRBV20-1
clone size: -
CDR3 protein: CSARPGIEAFF
CDR3 DNA: TGCAGTGCTAGACCGGGAATTGAAGCTTTCTTT

J gene: TRBJ2-7
D gene: -
V gene: TRBV7-6
clone size: once
CDR3 protein: CASSLDNYEQYF
CDR3 DNA: TGTGCCAGCAGCTTAGACAACTACGAGCAGTACTTC

J gene: TRBJ2-7
D gene: TRBD1
V gene: TRBV29-1
clone size: few
CDR3 protein: CSVNLGQGRHEQYF
CDR3 DNA: TGCAGCGTTAACCTTGGACAGGGGAGACACGAGCAGTACTTC

J gene: TRBJ1-1
D gene: TRBD1
V gene: TRBV4-1
clone size: -
CDR3 protein: CASSAPPLGRGKAEAFF
CDR3 DNA: TGCGCCAGCAGCGCGCCCCCCCTCGGCAGGGGGAAGGCTGAAGCTTTCTTT

J gene: TRBJ2-7
D gene: TRBD2
V gene: TRBV27
clone size: -
CDR3 protein: CASSMSGISYEQYF
CDR3 DNA: TGTGCCAGCAGTATGAGCGGGATCTCCTACGAGCAGTACTTC

J gene: TRBJ2-7
D gene: -
V gene: TRBV7-9
clone size: -
CDR3 protein: CASSQVDEQYF
CDR3 DNA: TGTGCCAGCAGCCAGGTCGACGAGCAGTACTTC

J gene: TRBJ2-5
D gene: TRBD2
V gene: TRBV4-1
clone size: few
CDR3 protein: CASSQDRVAGAQETQYF
CDR3 DNA: TGCGCCAGCAGCCAAGATCGGGTAGCGGGGGCCCAAGAGACCCAGTACTTC

J gene: TRBJ2-3
D gene: TRBD1
V gene: TRBV4-3
clone size: -
CDR3 protein: CASSQVAGTGLTDTQYF
CDR3 DNA: TGCGCCAGCAGCCAAGTAGCCGGGACAGGACTCACAGATACGCAGTATTTT

J gene: TRBJ2-5
D gene: -
V gene: TRBV6-5
clone size: -
CDR3 protein: CASSANRESETQYF
CDR3 DNA: TGTGCCAGCAGTGCCAACAGGGAATCGGAGACCCAGTACTTC

J gene: TRBJ1-1
D gene: -
V gene: TRBV25-1
clone size: -
CDR3 protein: CASSEGRGGNTEAFF
CDR3 DNA: TGTGCCAGCAGTGAAGGCAGGGGAGGGAACACTGAAGCTTTCTTT

J gene: TRBJ2-5
D gene: -
V gene: TRBV7-9
clone size: -
CDR3 protein: CASSSPGTQQETQYF
CDR3 DNA: TGTGCCAGCAGCTCACCCGGGACGCAACAAGAGACCCAGTACTTC

J gene: TRBJ2-7
D gene: TRBD1
V gene: TRBV5-1
clone size: once
CDR3 protein: CASSTGQASLISYEQYF
CDR3 DNA: TGCGCCAGCAGCACGGGACAGGCCTCCCTTATTTCCTACGAGCAGTACTTC

J gene: TRBJ2-2
D gene: TRBD2
V gene: TRBV12-5
clone size: few
CDR3 protein: CASAATSGRAKIEAGELFF
CDR3 DNA: TGTGCTAGTGCCGCCACTAGCGGGAGAGCAAAAATAGAGGCCGGGGAGCTGTTTTTT

J gene: TRBJ2-7
D gene: TRBD1
V gene: TRBV4-3
clone size: -
CDR3 protein: CASSRRQGRYEQYF
CDR3 DNA: TGCGCCAGCAGCCGCCGACAGGGGCGCTACGAGCAGTACTTC

J gene: TRBJ1-1
D gene: -
V gene: TRBV9
clone size: -
CDR3 protein: CASSVAGQTVLDTEAFF
CDR3 DNA: TGTGCCAGCAGCGTGGCGGGGCAGACCGTACTGGACACTGAAGCTTTCTTT

J gene: TRBJ2-5
D gene: -
V gene: TRBV19
clone size: -
CDR3 protein: CASSSGDWGPETQYF
CDR3 DNA: TGTGCCAGTAGTTCCGGGGACTGGGGGCCAGAGACCCAGTACTTC

J gene: TRBJ1-1
D gene: TRBD1
V gene: TRBV4-2
clone size: -
CDR3 protein: CASSHNRGNTEAFF
CDR3 DNA: TGTGCCAGCAGCCACAACAGGGGTAACACTGAAGCTTTCTTT

J gene: TRBJ2-3
D gene: -
V gene: TRBV13
clone size: -
CDR3 protein: CASSLELGLIDTQYF
CDR3 DNA: TGTGCCAGCAGCTTAGAGTTGGGGCTGATCGATACGCAGTATTTT

J gene: TRBJ2-6
D gene: TRBD1
V gene: TRBV30
clone size: -
CDR3 protein: CAWGRGNSGANVLTF
CDR3 DNA: TGTGCCTGGGGCAGGGGGAACTCAGGGGCCAACGTCCTGACTTTC

J gene: TRBJ2-7
D gene: -
V gene: TRBV30
clone size: -
CDR3 protein: CAWSAGTSYEQYF
CDR3 DNA: TGTGCCTGGAGTGCCGGGACCTCCTACGAGCAGTACTTC

J gene: TRBJ1-5
D gene: -
V gene: TRBV15
clone size: once
CDR3 protein: CATSRVSAEPQHF
CDR3 DNA: TGTGCCACCAGCAGAGTTAGCGCGGAGCCCCAGCATTTT

J gene: TRBJ2-7
D gene: -
V gene: TRBV27
clone size: -
CDR3 protein: CASSYRQAYEQYF
CDR3 DNA: TGTGCCAGCAGTTATCGACAGGCCTACGAGCAGTACTTC

J gene: TRBJ2-1
D gene: TRBD2
V gene: TRBV5-1
clone size: -
CDR3 protein: CASSWGGSYNEQFF
CDR3 DNA: TGCGCCAGCAGCTGGGGGGGCTCCTACAATGAGCAGTTCTTC

J gene: TRBJ1-2
D gene: TRBD1
V gene: TRBV4-3
clone size: -
CDR3 protein: CASSQPGQGGYGYTF
CDR3 DNA: TGCGCCAGCAGCCAACCGGGACAGGGAGGGTATGGCTACACCTTC

J gene: TRBJ2-7
D gene: TRBD1
V gene: TRBV5-1
clone size: -
CDR3 protein: CASSKPGQTDYEQYF
CDR3 DNA: TGCGCCAGCAGCAAACCGGGACAGACAGACTACGAGCAGTACTTC

J gene: TRBJ2-5
D gene: -
V gene: TRBV21-1
clone size: -
CDR3 protein: CASSNWGLETQYF
CDR3 DNA: TGTGCCAGCAGCAACTGGGGGTTGGAGACCCAGTACTTC

J gene: TRBJ2-7
D gene: TRBD2
V gene: TRBV5-6
clone size: -
CDR3 protein: CASSPKLAGGAWEQYF
CDR3 DNA: TGTGCCAGCAGCCCCAAACTAGCGGGAGGGGCGTGGGAGCAGTACTTC

J gene: TRBJ2-7
D gene: TRBD1
V gene: TRBV7-9
clone size: -
CDR3 protein: CASSGYRGYEQYF
CDR3 DNA: TGTGCCAGCAGCGGGTACAGGGGCTACGAGCAGTACTTC

J gene: TRBJ2-1
D gene: -
V gene: TRBV6-5
clone size: -
CDR3 protein: CASSPARRGPRFF
CDR3 DNA: TGTGCCAGCAGCCCCGCTCGCCGCGGGCCCCGGTTCTTC

J gene: TRBJ2-3
D gene: -
V gene: TRBV30
clone size: -
CDR3 protein: CAWSFGTDTQYF
CDR3 DNA: TGTGCCTGGAGTTTCGGCACAGATACGCAGTATTTT

J gene: TRBJ1-1
D gene: TRBD1
V gene: TRBV30
clone size: -
CDR3 protein: CAWSKGAGTTEAFF
CDR3 DNA: TGTGCCTGGAGTAAGGGGGCAGGGACCACTGAAGCTTTCTTT

J gene: TRBJ2-4
D gene: TRBD2
V gene: TRBV30
clone size: -
CDR3 protein: CAWSTSGWDIQYF
CDR3 DNA: TGTGCCTGGTCGACTAGCGGGTGGGACATTCAGTACTTC

J gene: TRBJ2-7
D gene: -
V gene: TRBV5-1
clone size: -
CDR3 protein: CASSLAESYEQYF
CDR3 DNA: TGCGCCAGCAGCTTGGCGGAATCCTACGAGCAGTACTTC

J gene: TRBJ2-5
D gene: TRBD2
V gene: TRBV7-9
clone size: -
CDR3 protein: CASSRGPGRGLETQYF
CDR3 DNA: TGTGCCAGCAGCCGAGGTCCGGGGAGGGGTCTGGAGACCCAGTACTTC